These 17 T cell receptor beta chains originate from one sample sequenced in a study of blood T cell repertoires in COVID-19. Assay: immunoSEQ multiplex PCR; the TCRdb copy retains only in-frame clones and omits some. Of 170,000 or so clones in the sample, roughly nine tenths were seen once. The sequenced sample was peripheral blood. The origin of the receptors is a man aged 18 to 35 who had recovered from COVID-19.

The chain has TRBV6-5 and TRBJ1-3; tentatively, D is TRBD1 (5 bases). Per the germline V gene, CDR1 is MNHEY and CDR2 is SVGAGI. This CDR3 region has 14 residues. Trimming took off 6 bases at V and 5 bases at J, with 14 bases between the two ends. The CDR3 reads CASSRTLRRNTIYF. Written as DNA, the CDR3 is TGTGCCAGCAGCCGGACACTCAGACGAAACACCATATATTTT.

This chain joins TRBV3-1 (or the pseudogene TRBV3-2) and TRBJ2-5; 7 nucleotides align to TRBD2. J was trimmed by 5 bases and V by 1 base; bases with no gene match: 13. CDR3 size: 17 residues. Germline CDR1 reads LGHDT; CDR2 reads YNNKEL (reference sequence). DNA for the CDR3: TGTGCCAGCAGCCAAGTAATCAGCGGGGCCAAAGGGGAGACCCAGTACTTC. Translated, it gives CASSQVISGAKGETQYF.

The CDR3 DNA is TGTGCCAGCAGTTACGCCGGCGGCACTGAAGCTTTCTTT. Translation: CASSYAGGTEAFF. The chain is built from TRBV6-2 or TRBV6-3 and TRBJ1-1; D not certain. V was clipped by 2 bases and J by 4 bases, with 8 bases between them. Germline CDR1 and CDR2: MNHEY and SVGEGT. The CDR3 is made up of 13 amino acids.

This sequence joins TRBV5-1 and TRBJ1-1; 8 bases line up with TRBD1. The CDR3 spans 16 residues. J gave up 4 bases and V 3 bases, and 11 bases lay outside the gene matches. Per the germline V gene, CDR1 is SGHRS and CDR2 is YFSETQ. The CDR3 DNA is TGCGCCAGCAGCTCGGACAGGGACCCAAGGGGCACTGAAGCTTTCTTT. Its protein product is CASSSDRDPRGTEAFF.

The rearrangement uses TRBV4-1 and TRBJ2-7; TRBD1 is a possible D gene (6 bases). Germline-derived CDR1 and CDR2 are MGHRA and YSYEKL. This CDR3 contains 13 residues. Trimming stripped 2 bases from V and 5 bases from J, with 10 bases between. The CDR3 loop reads CASSQLYRDEQYF. In nucleotides, the CDR3 is TGCGCCAGCAGCCAACTCTACAGGGACGAGCAGTACTTC.

The rearrangement joins TRBV28 to TRBJ2-7; D perhaps matches TRBD2 (6 bases). CDR1 is MDHEN and CDR2 is SYDVKM in the germline V gene. This CDR3 contains 19 residues. V was shortened by 10 bases and J by 2 bases, with 33 bases between the two germline ends. The CDR3 bases are TGTGCCACTCACTCACAGGCGGGGCGGGTCTGGGTAGCGGCCTACGAGCAGTACTTC. Translated, it gives CATHSQAGRVWVAAYEQYF.

The rearrangement uses TRBV7-2 and TRBJ2-3; 7 nucleotides line up with TRBD2. This CDR3 region has 14 residues. V dropped 5 bases and J dropped 4; count of bases not matched to a gene: 6. Looked up from germline, CDR1 is SGHTA and CDR2 is FQGNSA. The CDR3 region is CASSPGTMPDTQYF. The CDR3 DNA sequence: TGTGCCAGCAGCCCCGGGACTATGCCAGATACGCAGTATTTT.

In its sample, this clone was seen a few times. V and J are TRBV28 and TRBJ1-4, with D perhaps TRBD1 (5 bases). The CDR3 loop spans 17 amino acids. Germline V gives CDR1 MDHEN, CDR2 SYDVKM. Trimming shortened V by 8 bases and J by 0 bases, and 19 bases separated the two germline ends. The CDR3 is CASAEGRGSATNEKLFF. The CDR3 DNA reads as TGTGCCAGCGCAGAGGGGAGGGGCTCAGCAACTAATGAAAAACTGTTTTTT.

This chain connects TRBV3-1 (or the pseudogene TRBV3-2) to TRBJ2-7; D may be TRBD1 (7 bases). The V end was cut by 7 bases, the J end by 4 bases, with 17 bases between. The V gene's germline CDR1 is LGHDT and CDR2 YNNKEL (reference sequence). This CDR3 is built from 14 residues. The CDR3: CASTLGGGMYEQYF. The DNA for the CDR3 is TGTGCCAGCACCTTAGGGGGCGGGATGTACGAGCAGTACTTC.

This chain links TRBV28 with TRBJ2-1; TRBD1 might be the D (6 bases). Per the germline V gene, CDR1 is MDHEN and CDR2 is SYDVKM. CDR3 length: 15 residues. Trimming shortened V by 2 bases and J by 0 bases, and 8 bases separated the two germline ends. The CDR3 reads CASSLRGSSYNEQFF. The DNA for the CDR3 is TGTGCCAGCAGTTTAAGGGGGAGCTCCTACAATGAGCAGTTCTTC.

The chain uses TRBV7-6 and TRBJ2-3; 9 nucleotides match TRBD1. The CDR3 covers 15 residues. Germline-derived CDR1 and CDR2 are SGHVS and FNYEAQ. The V segment lost 1 base and the J segment 6 bases; nucleotides outside the gene matches: 5. CDR3 coding DNA: TGTGCCAGCAGCTTAGGGGACAGGGACATGGATACGCAGTATTTT. It encodes CASSLGDRDMDTQYF.

The chain employs TRBV6-2 or TRBV6-3 and TRBJ1-1; D uncertain. Germline values: CDR1 MNHEY, CDR2 SVGEGT. V was shortened by 6 bases and J by 0 bases, with 5 bases between the two germline ends. This CDR3 comprises 12 residues. CDR3 nucleotide sequence: TGTGCCAGCAGCCGTATGAACACTGAAGCTTTCTTT. Its protein is CASSRMNTEAFF.

This clone was seen only once. V is TRBV19 and J is TRBJ1-2, with D uncertain. CDR1 is LNHDA and CDR2 is SQIVND in the germline V gene (reference sequence). With 3 bases removed from V and 0 bases from J, the gap between germline ends came to 5 bases. The CDR3 spans 13 residues. The CDR3 DNA reads as TGTGCCAGTAGTATTGCAGCTAACTATGGCTACACCTTC. It is translated as CASSIAANYGYTF. Complete variable domain (other parts from reference TRBV19 and TRBJ1-2): DGGITQSPKYLFRKEGQNVTLSCEQNLNHDAMYWYRQDPGQGLRLIYYSQIVNDFQKGDIAEGYSVSREKKESFPLTVTSAQKNPTAFYLCASSIAANYGYTFGSGTRLTVV.

V is TRBV27 and J is TRBJ1-1; D is perhaps TRBD1 (5 bases). The germline V gene encodes CDR1 MNHEY and CDR2 SMNVEV (reference sequence). The CDR3 sequence is 13 residues long. V shed 7 bases and J shed 1 base, with 10 bases lying between them. CDR3 DNA: TGTGCCAGCAAGGGCCAGGGGAACACTGAAGCTTTCTTT. Its protein is CASKGQGNTEAFF.

This rearrangement joins TRBV6-4 to TRBJ1-1; a possible D gene is TRBD1 (5 bases). The germline V gene has CDR1 MRHNA and CDR2 SNTAGT. With 4 bases removed from V and 1 base from J, the gap between germline ends came to 10 bases. This CDR3 is built from 14 residues. The CDR3 nucleotides read TGTGCCAGCAGTGCCGGAGGGGCGAACACTGAAGCTTTCTTT. Translation gives CASSAGGANTEAFF.

The rearrangement links TRBV30 to TRBJ2-2; D gene uncertain. The germline V and J ends were trimmed by 3 bases and 5 bases, with 13 bases remaining between them. The CDR3 has 14 residues. CDR1 GTSNPN and CDR2 SVGIG come from the germline V gene (reference sequence). CDR3 sequence: CAWRWAVATGELFF. The CDR3, as DNA: TGTGCCTGGAGGTGGGCAGTGGCGACCGGGGAGCTGTTTTTT.

The chain has TRBV28 and TRBJ1-5, with a possible D match to TRBD1 (5 bases). CDR3 length: 13 amino acids. The V gene's germline CDR1 is MDHEN and CDR2 SYDVKM. V lost 3 bases, J lost 5 bases, and 8 bases lay in between. This CDR3 reads CASSFQGYQPQHF. The CDR3 DNA reads TGTGCCAGCAGTTTCCAGGGTTATCAGCCCCAGCATTTT.